The clone carrying this T cell receptor (beta chain) was detected once. Its antigen is as yet unknown. This specimen comes from a study of identifying expanded T cells in peripheral blood. General observations from the study: Around 1.2 clones differed between technical replicates, versus around 15 and 19 over time. Across healthy donors, higher total template counts meant significantly greater approximately two-week count variance.

TCRdb keeps only in-frame clones here, not all; method: immunoSEQ multiplex PCR. In the table there are under 150,000 clones, approximately 86% of which are singletons. This CDR3 region has 14 residues. V dropped 3 bases and J dropped 2 bases, with 11 bases sitting between them. Germline values: CDR1 MNHNS, CDR2 SASEGT. Source material: blood. This TCR was recovered from a person aged 18 to 75 in good health. The chain is built from TRBV6-1 and TRBJ2-7; tentatively, D is TRBD1 (5 bases). In nucleotides, the CDR3 is TGTGCCAGCAGTGACAGGGCCCCCACCTACGAGCAGTACTTC. Its protein product is CASSDRAPTYEQYF.